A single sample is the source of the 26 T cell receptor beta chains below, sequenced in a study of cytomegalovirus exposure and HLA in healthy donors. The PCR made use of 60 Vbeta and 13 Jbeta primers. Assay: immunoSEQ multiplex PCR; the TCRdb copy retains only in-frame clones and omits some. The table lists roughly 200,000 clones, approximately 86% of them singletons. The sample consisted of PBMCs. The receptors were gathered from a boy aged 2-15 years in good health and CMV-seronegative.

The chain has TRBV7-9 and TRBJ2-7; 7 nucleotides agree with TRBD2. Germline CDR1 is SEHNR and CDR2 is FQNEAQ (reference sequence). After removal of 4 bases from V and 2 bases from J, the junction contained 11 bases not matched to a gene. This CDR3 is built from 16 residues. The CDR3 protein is CASSSASGIRPYEQYF. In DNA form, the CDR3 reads TGTGCCAGCAGCTCCGCTAGCGGTATTCGCCCCTACGAGCAGTACTTC.

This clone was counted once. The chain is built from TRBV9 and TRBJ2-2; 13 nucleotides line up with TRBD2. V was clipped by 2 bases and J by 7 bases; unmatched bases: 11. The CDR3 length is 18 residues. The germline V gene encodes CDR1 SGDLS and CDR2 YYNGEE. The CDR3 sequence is CASSVQQLAGGLRGELFF. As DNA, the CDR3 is TGTGCCAGCAGCGTCCAACAACTAGCGGGGGGGCTTCGCGGGGAGCTGTTTTTT.

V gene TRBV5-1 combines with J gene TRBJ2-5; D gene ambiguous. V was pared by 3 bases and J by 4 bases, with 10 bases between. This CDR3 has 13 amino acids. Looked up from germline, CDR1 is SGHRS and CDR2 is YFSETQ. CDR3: CASSYVVGETQYF. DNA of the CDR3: TGCGCCAGCAGCTACGTAGTTGGAGAGACCCAGTACTTC.

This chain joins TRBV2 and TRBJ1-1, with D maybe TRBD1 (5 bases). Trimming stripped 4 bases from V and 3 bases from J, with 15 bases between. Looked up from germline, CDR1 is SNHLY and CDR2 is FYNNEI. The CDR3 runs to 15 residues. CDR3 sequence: CASSGPGDDDTEAFF. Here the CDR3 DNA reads TGTGCCAGCAGTGGACCGGGGGATGATGACACTGAAGCTTTCTTT.

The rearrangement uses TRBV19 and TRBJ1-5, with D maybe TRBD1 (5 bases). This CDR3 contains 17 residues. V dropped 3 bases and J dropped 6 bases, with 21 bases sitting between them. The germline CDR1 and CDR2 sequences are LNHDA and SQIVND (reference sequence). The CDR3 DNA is TGTGCCAGTAGTATCCTGAGAGGGACTGGCGGAATTCAGCCCCAGCATTTT. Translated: CASSILRGTGGIQPQHF.

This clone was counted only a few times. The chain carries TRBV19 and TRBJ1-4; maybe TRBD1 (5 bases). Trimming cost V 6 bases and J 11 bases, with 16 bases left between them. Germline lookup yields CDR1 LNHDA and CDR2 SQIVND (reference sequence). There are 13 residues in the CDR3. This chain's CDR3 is CASSRAPSEKLFF. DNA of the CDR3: TGTGCCAGTAGCAGGGCCCCGTCGGAGAAACTGTTTTTT.

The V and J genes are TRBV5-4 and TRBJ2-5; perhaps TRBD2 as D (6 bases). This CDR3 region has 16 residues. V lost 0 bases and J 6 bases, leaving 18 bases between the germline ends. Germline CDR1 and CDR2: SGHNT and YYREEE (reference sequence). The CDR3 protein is CASSLASEGGTKTQYF. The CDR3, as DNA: TGTGCCAGCAGCTTGGCGTCCGAGGGAGGTACGAAGACCCAGTACTTC.

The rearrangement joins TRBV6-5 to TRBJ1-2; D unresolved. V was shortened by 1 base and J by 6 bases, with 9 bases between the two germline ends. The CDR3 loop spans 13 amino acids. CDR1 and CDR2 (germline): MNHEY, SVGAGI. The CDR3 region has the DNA TGTGCCAGCAGTTACTACAGAATAGATGGCTACACCTTC. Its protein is CASSYYRIDGYTF.

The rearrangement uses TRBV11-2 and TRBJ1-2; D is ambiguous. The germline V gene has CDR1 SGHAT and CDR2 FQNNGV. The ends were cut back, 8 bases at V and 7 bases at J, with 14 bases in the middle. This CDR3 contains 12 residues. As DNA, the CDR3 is TGTGCCAGCCGAAGTCTATCCCGTGGCTACACCTTC. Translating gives CASRSLSRGYTF.

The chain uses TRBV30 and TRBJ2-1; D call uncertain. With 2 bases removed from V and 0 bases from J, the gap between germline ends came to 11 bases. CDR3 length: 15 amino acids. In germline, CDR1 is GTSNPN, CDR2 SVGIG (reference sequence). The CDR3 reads CAWSPPPLSYNEQFF. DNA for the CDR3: TGTGCCTGGAGTCCTCCCCCCCTCTCCTACAATGAGCAGTTCTTC.

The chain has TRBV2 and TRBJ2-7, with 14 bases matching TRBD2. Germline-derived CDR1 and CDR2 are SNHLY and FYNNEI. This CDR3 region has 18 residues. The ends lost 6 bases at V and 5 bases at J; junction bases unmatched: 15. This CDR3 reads CASSYRGGLAGAGDEQYF. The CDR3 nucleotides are TGTGCCAGCAGCTACAGGGGGGGACTAGCGGGAGCTGGAGACGAGCAGTACTTC.

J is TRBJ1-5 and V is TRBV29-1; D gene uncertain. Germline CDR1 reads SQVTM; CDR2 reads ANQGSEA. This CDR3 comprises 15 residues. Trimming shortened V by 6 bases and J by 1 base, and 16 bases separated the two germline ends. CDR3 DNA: TGCAGCGTCGCAATCGATCCGAGCAGCAATCAGCCCCAGCATTTT. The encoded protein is CSVAIDPSSNQPQHF.

CDR3 DNA: TGTGCCAGCTCATCCGACTATGGCTACACCTTC. Amino acids: CASSSDYGYTF. The chain carries TRBV18 and TRBJ1-2; D unclear. The CDR3 totals 11 residues. In germline, CDR1 is KGHSH, CDR2 LQKENI. Trimming cost V 5 bases and J 3 bases, with 4 bases left between them.

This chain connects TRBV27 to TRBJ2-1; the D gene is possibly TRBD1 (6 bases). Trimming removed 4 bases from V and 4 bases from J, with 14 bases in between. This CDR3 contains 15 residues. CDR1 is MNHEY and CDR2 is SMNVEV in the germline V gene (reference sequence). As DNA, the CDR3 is TGTGCCAGCAGTTCCCCGGACAGCACGTACAATGAGCAGTTCTTC. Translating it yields CASSSPDSTYNEQFF.

The CDR3 bases are TGTGCCTGGATTGGGACAGACTCTCCGGTTGAAGCTTTCTTT. Protein sequence: CAWIGTDSPVEAFF. This chain joins TRBV30 and TRBJ1-1; 7 bases match TRBD1. The V segment lost 4 bases and the J segment 7 bases; nucleotides outside the gene matches: 12. Germline values: CDR1 GTSNPN, CDR2 SVGIG (reference sequence). This CDR3 region has 14 residues.

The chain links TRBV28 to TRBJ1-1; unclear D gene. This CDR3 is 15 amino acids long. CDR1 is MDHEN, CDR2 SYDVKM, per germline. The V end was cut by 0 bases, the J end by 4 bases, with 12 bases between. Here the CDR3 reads CASSLWSDSGTEAFF. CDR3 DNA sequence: TGTGCCAGCAGTTTATGGTCGGACTCCGGCACTGAAGCTTTCTTT.

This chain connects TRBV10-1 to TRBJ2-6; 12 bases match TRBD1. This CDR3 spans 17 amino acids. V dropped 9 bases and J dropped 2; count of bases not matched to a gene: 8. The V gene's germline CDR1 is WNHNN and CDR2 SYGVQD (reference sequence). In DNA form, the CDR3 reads TGCGCCAGAATAAGGGACAGGGGGCGACCTGGGGCCAACGTCCTGACTTTC. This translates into CARIRDRGRPGANVLTF.

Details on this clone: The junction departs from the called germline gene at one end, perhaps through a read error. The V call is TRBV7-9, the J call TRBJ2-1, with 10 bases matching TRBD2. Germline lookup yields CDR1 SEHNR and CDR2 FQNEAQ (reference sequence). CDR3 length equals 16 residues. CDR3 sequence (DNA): TGTTCCAGCAGCTACCCGGGACTAGCGACCTACAATGAGCAGTTCTTC. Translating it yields CSSSYPGLATYNEQFF.

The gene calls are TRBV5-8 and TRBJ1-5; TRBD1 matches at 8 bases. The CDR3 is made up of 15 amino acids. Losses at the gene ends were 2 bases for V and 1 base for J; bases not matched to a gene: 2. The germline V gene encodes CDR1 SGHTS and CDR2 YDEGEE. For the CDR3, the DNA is TGTGCCAGCAGCTTCGGACAGGGAAGCAATCAGCCCCAGCATTTT. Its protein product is CASSFGQGSNQPQHF.

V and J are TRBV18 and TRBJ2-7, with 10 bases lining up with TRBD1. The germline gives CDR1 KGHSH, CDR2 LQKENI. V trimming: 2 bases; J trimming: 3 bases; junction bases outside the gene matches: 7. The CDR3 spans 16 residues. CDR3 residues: CASSPIRGTGVYEQYF. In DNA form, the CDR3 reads TGTGCCAGCTCACCAATACGCGGGACAGGGGTCTACGAGCAGTACTTC.

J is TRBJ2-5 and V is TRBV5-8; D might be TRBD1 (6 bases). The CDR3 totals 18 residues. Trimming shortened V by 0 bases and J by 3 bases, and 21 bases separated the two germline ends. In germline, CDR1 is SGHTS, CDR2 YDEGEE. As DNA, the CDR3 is TGTGCCAGCAGCTTGGGTTTTTTTAACAGGGTAGGGAAAGAGACCCAGTACTTC. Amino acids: CASSLGFFNRVGKETQYF.

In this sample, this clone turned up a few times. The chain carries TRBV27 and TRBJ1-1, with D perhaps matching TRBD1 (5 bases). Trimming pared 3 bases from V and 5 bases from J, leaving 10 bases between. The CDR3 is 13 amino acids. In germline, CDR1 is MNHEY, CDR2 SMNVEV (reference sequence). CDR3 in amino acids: CASSLPGRTEAFF. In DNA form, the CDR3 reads TGTGCCAGCAGTTTGCCAGGGCGAACTGAAGCTTTCTTT.

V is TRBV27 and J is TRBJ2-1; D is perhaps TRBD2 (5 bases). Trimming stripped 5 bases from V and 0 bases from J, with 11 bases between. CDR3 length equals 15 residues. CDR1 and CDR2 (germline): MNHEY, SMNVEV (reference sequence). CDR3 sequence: CASSAGPFSYNEQFF. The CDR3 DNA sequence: TGTGCCAGCAGTGCGGGCCCATTCTCCTACAATGAGCAGTTCTTC.

The CDR3 loop is CSVEVNSQETQYF. CDR3 nucleotides: TGCAGCGTTGAAGTGAACAGCCAAGAGACCCAGTACTTC. V gene TRBV29-1 combines with J gene TRBJ2-5, with D uncertain. The V gene lost 1 base and the J gene lost 1 base, with 7 bases spanning the gap. Germline V gene sequence: CDR1 SQVTM, CDR2 ANQGSEA. This CDR3 contains 13 residues.

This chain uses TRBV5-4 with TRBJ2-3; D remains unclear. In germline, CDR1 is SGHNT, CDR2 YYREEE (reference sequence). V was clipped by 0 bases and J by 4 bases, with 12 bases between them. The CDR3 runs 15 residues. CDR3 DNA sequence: TGTGCCAGCAGCTTGGCGGGTCTCGAGGCAGATACGCAGTATTTT. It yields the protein CASSLAGLEADTQYF.

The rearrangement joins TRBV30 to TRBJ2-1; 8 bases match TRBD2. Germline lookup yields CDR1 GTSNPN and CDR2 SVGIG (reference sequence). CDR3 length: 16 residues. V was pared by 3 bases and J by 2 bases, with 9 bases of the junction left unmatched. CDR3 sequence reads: CAWRRGGRTPYNEQFF. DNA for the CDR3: TGTGCCTGGAGGAGGGGCGGGAGGACCCCCTACAATGAGCAGTTCTTC. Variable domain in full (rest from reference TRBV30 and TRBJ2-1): SQTIHQWPATLVQPVGSPLSLECTVEGTSNPNLYWYRQAAGRGLQLLFYSVGIGQISSEVPQNLSASRPQDRQFILSSKKLLLSDSGFYLCAWRRGGRTPYNEQFFGPGTRLTVL.